This T cell receptor (beta chain) was documented in a study of cytomegalovirus exposure and HLA in healthy donors. Study outcomes and limitations: Apparent HLA restriction characterized most CMV-associated TCR beta chains in a later analysis.

This CDR3 has 15 residues. Germline V gene data show CDR1 as SGHDN and CDR2 as FVKESK. Trimming took off 0 bases at V and 2 bases at J, with 8 bases between the two ends. As regards this clone: Its specificity is unknown.

PCR used 60 Vbeta primers and 13 Jbeta primers. The method was immunoSEQ multiplex PCR; TCRdb's version includes in-frame clones alone and lacks a portion of them. The repertoire holds 120,000 or so clones, with 80% as singletons. Material for sequencing was PBMCs. The V gene is TRBV14, the J gene TRBJ1-3, with D maybe TRBD1 (5 bases). The sequence derives from a young man in good health and CMV-seronegative. In DNA, the CDR3 is TGTGCCAGCAGCCAAGATTCAGGGACTGGAAACACCATATATTTT. Amino acid sequence: CASSQDSGTGNTIYF.